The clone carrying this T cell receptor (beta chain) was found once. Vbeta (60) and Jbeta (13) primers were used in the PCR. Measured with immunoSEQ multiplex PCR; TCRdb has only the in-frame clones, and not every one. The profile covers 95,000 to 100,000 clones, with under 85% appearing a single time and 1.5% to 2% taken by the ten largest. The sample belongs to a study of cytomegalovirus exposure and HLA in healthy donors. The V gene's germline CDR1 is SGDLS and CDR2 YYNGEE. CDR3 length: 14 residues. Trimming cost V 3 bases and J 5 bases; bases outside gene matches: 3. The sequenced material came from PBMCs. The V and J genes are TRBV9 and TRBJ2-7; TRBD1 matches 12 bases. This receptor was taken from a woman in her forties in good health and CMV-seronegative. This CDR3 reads CASSGRDRGHEQYF. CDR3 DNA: TGTGCCAGCAGCGGCCGGGACAGGGGGCACGAGCAGTACTTC.